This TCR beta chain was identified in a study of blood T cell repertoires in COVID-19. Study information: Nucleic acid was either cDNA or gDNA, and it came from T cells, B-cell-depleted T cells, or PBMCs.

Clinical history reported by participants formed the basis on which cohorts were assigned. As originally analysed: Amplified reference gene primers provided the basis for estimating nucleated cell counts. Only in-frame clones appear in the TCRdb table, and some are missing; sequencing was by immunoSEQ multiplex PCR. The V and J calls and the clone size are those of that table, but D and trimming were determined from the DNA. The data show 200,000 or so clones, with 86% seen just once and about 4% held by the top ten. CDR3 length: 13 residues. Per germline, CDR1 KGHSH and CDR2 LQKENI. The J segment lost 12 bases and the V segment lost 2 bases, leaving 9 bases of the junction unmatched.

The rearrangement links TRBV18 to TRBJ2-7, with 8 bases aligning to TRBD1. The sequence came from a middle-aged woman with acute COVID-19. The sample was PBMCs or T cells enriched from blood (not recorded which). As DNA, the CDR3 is TGTGCCAGCTCACCAAGGATCACGGACAGGGTGTACTTC. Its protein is CASSPRITDRVYF.